This T cell receptor (beta chain) is from a study of Graves' ophthalmopathy and Graves' hyperthyroidism. Study findings and constraints: Ophthalmopathy progression prediction by the model yielded a sensitivity of approximately 71% and a specificity of under 80%. Blood samples also showed most expanded thyroid clonotypes exceeding 0.001 frequency.

Hyperthyroidism cases were recent diagnoses of under 2 months' duration in people aged 18 to 65. Orbital computed tomography, together with clinical symptoms, serum thyroxine, TRAb and thyroid ultrasound, was used for diagnosis. In this sample, this clonotype turned up many times. The antigen is unknown. Germline lookup yields CDR1 SEHNR and CDR2 FQNEAQ (reference sequence). The V gene end was trimmed by 5 bases and the J gene end by 7 bases; junction bases not matched to a gene: 7. CDR3 length equals 13 residues. Amplification from RNA transcripts yielded the TCR beta CDR3 regions. First-round RT-PCR with HTBI primers preceded a second-round multiplex PCR. TCRdb processed the multiplex PCR reads anew with MiXCR; each CDR3 protein has one entry. This table holds about 1.1 million distinct CDR3 sequences, 35% to 40% found once.

The chain recombines TRBV7-9 with TRBJ1-2; 7 positions match TRBD1. The receptor was derived from an adult man with Graves' hyperthyroidism. Sequencing was carried out using peripheral blood or thyroid tissue (not recorded which). CDR3 in amino acids: CASSLDRDPGYTF. CDR3 in DNA: TGTGCCAGCAGCCTTGACAGGGATCCTGGCTACACCTTC.